This T cell receptor beta chain was sequenced during a study of T cell repertoires in cytomegalovirus infection. Study details: HLA-B-restricted CMV epitopes that are well studied, plus recently identified HLA-C-restricted ones, were used by the study. Indications came from public TCR beta signatures; they pointed to CMV infection and to a matching HLA type. Study-wide findings and caveats: Public TCR beta family frequency separated CMV-and-HLA carriers, including in an independent cohort. Dominating the ex vivo response were HLA-C-restricted CMV-specific TCR beta clonotypes.

TCRdb independently ran MiXCR on the reads; one entry per CDR3 protein. Of about 830,000 distinct CDR3 sequences listed, around a third were seen once; the top ten hold roughly 12%. Trimming shortened V by 4 bases and J by 5 bases, and 14 bases separated the two germline ends. CDR1 and CDR2 (germline): MNHNY, SVGAGI (reference sequence). The CDR3 runs 14 residues. This clonotype was observed a handful of times. Its antigen remains unknown. The V call is TRBV6-6, the J call TRBJ1-1; D remains unclear. The receptor was derived from a human donor in good health (CMV status not recorded). Some clones in this sample may be carry-over from other donors' samples. Here the sequenced sample was cultured CD8+ T cells from PBMCs, taken from culture after CMV antigen stimulation. The CDR3 nucleotides are TGTGCCAGCAGTTCCGCCCCGGATGTAACTGAAGCTTTCTTT. Encoded protein: CASSSAPDVTEAFF.